Listed below are T cell receptor beta chains from one sample, sequenced in a study of post-analysis software for immune sequencing data. TCRdb reanalysed the PCR reads using MiXCR and keeps one entry per CDR3 protein. The sample holds roughly 800,000 distinct CDR3 sequences, about 32% seen once. The sequencing sample was made of blood. The receptors stem from a girl aged 10 to 17 with multiple sclerosis. The CDR3 runs from the conserved cysteine through the conserved F or W. A D gene is named only where the DNA matches it firmly. The size of a clone is reported for some rows only, either as once, few or many, or as a class for expanded clones.

CDR3 length,clone size,J gene,D gene,V gene,CDR3 DNA,CDR3 protein
16,many,TRBJ2-1,TRBD2,TRBV29-1,TGCAGCGTTGAAGGCAGCGGGAGGCTTTCCTACAATGAGCAGTTCTTC,CSVEGSGRLSYNEQFF
15,few,TRBJ2-1,TRBD2,TRBV12-3/TRBV12-4,TGTGCCAGCAGTCCAGGACTAGCGGGAGCGCGTGAGCAGTTCTTC,CASSPGLAGAREQFF
13,-,TRBJ2-1,-,TRBV20-1,TGCAGTGCTAGAGGAACTATAGTGGGTGAGCAGTTCTTC,CSARGTIVGEQFF
12,-,TRBJ2-5,-,TRBV7-9,TGTGCCAGCAGCTTAGTGCTAGTACGGCAGTACTTC,CASSLVLVRQYF
16,few,TRBJ2-1,-,TRBV4-3,TGCGCCAGCAGCCAGTACCCGGGCCCCCAGGGGAATGAGCAGTTCTTC,CASSQYPGPQGNEQFF
11,-,TRBJ2-5,-,TRBV20-1,TGCAGTGCTAGGGTGTGGGAGACCCAGTACTTC,CSARVWETQYF
13,-,TRBJ1-1,-,TRBV7-2,TGTACCAGCAGCGCCCGCCCCGGGATGATTGCTTTCTTT,CTSSARPGMIAFF
16,-,TRBJ2-3,TRBD2,TRBV20-1,TGCAGTGCTAGAGATCGTCTAGCGGGACATACAGATACGCAGTATTTT,CSARDRLAGHTDTQYF
16,few,TRBJ2-4,TRBD2,TRBV7-2,TGTGCCAGCAGCCCCTCAATACGGGGGGGAAAAAACATTCAGTACTTC,CASSPSIRGGKNIQYF
19,few,TRBJ2-1,TRBD2,TRBV28,TGTGCCAGCAGTTCCCTCACGGGACTAGCGGCTAGCTCCTACAATGAGCAGTTCTTC,CASSSLTGLAASSYNEQFF
12,-,TRBJ2-3,TRBD1,TRBV29-1,TGCAGCGCTGGACAGGACACAGATACGCAGTATTTT,CSAGQDTDTQYF
12,few,TRBJ2-1,TRBD1,TRBV5-1,TGCGCCAGCAGCTTGGCCGGGACAGGGGGGTTCTTC,CASSLAGTGGFF
15,-,TRBJ1-2,-,TRBV3-1,TGTGCCAGCAGGGGCGGGACCGAGGACCCCTATGGCTACACCTTC,CASRGGTEDPYGYTF
14,-,TRBJ1-1,-,TRBV10-3,TGTGCCATCAGTGAGGGCAGTCCGAACACTGAAGCTTTCTTT,CAISEGSPNTEAFF
15,-,TRBJ2-7,-,TRBV5-1,TGCGCCAGCAGCTGGGGGGATACCAGCTCCTACGAGCAGTACTTC,CASSWGDTSSYEQYF
17,-,TRBJ2-2,-,TRBV28,TGTGCCAGCAGCCCGATCATTTTTTATGGGGAGCGCGGGGAGCTGTTTTTT,CASSPIIFYGERGELFF
16,-,TRBJ2-5,TRBD2,TRBV4-1,TGCGCCAGCAGCCAAGAGGGCGGGGGACCCCAAGAGGCCCAGTACTTC,CASSQEGGGPQEAQYF
15,-,TRBJ2-7,-,TRBV9,TGTGCCAGCAGTAAGGGGAACAGGGAGAAAAATGAGCAGTACTTC,CASSKGNREKNEQYF
15,-,TRBJ2-5,TRBD1,TRBV3-1,TGTGCCAGCAGCCAACAACCGGGACAGGGGGGCAAGCAGTACTTC,CASSQQPGQGGKQYF
14,few,TRBJ2-4,-,TRBV12-3/TRBV12-4,TGTGCCAGCAGTTTAGGAGTGCCCGCCTATGAGCAGTACTTC,CASSLGVPAYEQYF
14,many,TRBJ2-1,-,TRBV5-1,TGCGCCAGCAGCCCCCCGGCAGGTGGCAATGAGCAGTTCTTC,CASSPPAGGNEQFF
14,-,TRBJ1-5,TRBD1,TRBV25-1,TGTGCCAGCAGGGAGTCAGGGGGAAATCAGCCCCAGCATTTT,CASRESGGNQPQHF
13,-,TRBJ1-1,-,TRBV5-5,TGTGCCAGCAGCTTTCTAGGGTTCGCTGAAGCTTTCTTT,CASSFLGFAEAFF
18,-,TRBJ2-5,TRBD2,TRBV28,TGTGCCAGCAGTTTCTCCGGGGCGGGAGGCCGCGTCCAAGAGACCCAGTACTTC,CASSFSGAGGRVQETQYF